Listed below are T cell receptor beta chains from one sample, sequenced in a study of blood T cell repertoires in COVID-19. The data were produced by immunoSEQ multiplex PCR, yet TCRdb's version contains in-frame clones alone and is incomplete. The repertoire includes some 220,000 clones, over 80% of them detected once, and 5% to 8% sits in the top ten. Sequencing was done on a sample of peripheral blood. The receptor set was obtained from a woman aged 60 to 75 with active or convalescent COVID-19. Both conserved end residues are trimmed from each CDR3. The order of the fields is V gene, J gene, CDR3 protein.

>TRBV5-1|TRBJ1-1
ASSRIQGNTEAF
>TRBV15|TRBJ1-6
ATSRDRRGSYNSPLH
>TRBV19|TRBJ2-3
ASKDTGAEDTQY
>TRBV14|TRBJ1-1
ASSQDPGMWVTEAF
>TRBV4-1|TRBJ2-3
ASSQTAGDGTDTQY
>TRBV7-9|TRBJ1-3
ASSLVGREATIY
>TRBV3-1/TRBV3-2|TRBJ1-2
ASSQYPGGTLGYT
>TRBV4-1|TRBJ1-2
ASSQEMRGDYGYT
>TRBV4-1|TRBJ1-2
ASSQDQGNYGYT
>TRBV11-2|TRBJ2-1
ASSSSGNSYNEQF
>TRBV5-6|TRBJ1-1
ASSLARRETEAF
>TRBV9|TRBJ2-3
ASSVGVGGNTDTQY
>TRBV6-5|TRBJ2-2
AAGGDTGELF
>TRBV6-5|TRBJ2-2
ASGQPSDTGELF
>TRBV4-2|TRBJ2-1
ASSRFRDYYNEQF
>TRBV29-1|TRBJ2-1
SVVSGVNEQF
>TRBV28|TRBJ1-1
ASSTSGTGGTEAF
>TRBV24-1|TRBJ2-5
ATSDFRPGTGRETQY
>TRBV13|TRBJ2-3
ASSSRWDSSTDTQY
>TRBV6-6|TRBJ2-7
ASSPGQGASYEQY
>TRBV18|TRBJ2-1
ASSPRGPGQARNEQF
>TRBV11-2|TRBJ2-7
ASSPNQGGEQY
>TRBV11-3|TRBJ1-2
ASSLGAGAYGYT
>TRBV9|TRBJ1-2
ASSVDGNRDGYT
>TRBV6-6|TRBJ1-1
ASSYWTGRLNTEAF
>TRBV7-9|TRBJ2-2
ASNLAGLANTGELF
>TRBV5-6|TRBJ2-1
ASRSAISGGLNNEQF
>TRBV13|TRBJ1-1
ASSSRDRGLWGEAF
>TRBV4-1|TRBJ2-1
ASSQGKSYLAGYNEQF
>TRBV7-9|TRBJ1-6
ASSPINSPLH
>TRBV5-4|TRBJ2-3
ASSLLAGAVDTQY
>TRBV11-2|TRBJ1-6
ASSSQGRDSPLH
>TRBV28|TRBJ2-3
ASRTVTDTQY
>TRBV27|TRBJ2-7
ASKEESTLHEQY
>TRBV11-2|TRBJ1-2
ASSVGVYGYT
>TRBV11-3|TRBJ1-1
ASSFEANTEAF
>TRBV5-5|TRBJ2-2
ASSLRGGASNTGELF
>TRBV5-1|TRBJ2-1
ASSSPTGTAEQF
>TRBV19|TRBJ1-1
ASNPWTGANTEAF
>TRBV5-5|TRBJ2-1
ASSLAADNEQF
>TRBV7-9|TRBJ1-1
ASSKVSGLYTEAF
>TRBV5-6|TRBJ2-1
ASSLWGLKNEQF
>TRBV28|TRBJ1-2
ASSFLVRTPSRGDYGYT
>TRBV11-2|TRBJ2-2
ASSLVAGFTGELF
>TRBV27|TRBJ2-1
ASSFQGYEQF
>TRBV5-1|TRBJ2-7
ASRAGYEQY
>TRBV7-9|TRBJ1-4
ASSLGPRDNRIEEGKLF
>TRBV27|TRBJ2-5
ASSRSGMGQETQY
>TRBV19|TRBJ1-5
ASSEGQVGNQPQH
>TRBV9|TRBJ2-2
ASSVGADANTGELF
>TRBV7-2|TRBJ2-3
ASRPRGTSTDTQY
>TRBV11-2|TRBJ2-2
ASSPGTSGNTGELF